One T cell receptor beta chain is described in this entry. Its antigen is not known. The germline V gene has CDR1 DFQATT and CDR2 SNEGSKA (reference sequence). The CDR3 loop spans 13 amino acids. With 4 bases clipped from V and 2 bases from J, the junction kept 3 bases outside the gene matches. The sample comes from a study of Graves' ophthalmopathy and Graves' hyperthyroidism. Study-wide points: Blood also held most thyroid clonotypes expanded above 0.001 frequency. Ophthalmopathy could be told apart from stable hyperthyroidism by a 13-signature model (around 85% sensitivity, approximately 76% specificity).

Participants with hyperthyroidism, aged 18 to 65, were newly diagnosed with under 2 months' duration. Investigators amplified TCR beta CDR3 regions from RNA transcripts. Amplification began with first-round RT-PCR using HTBI primers, then second-round multiplex PCR was performed. Via MiXCR, TCRdb re-called the multiplex PCR reads, giving one row per CDR3 protein. The table has roughly 1.1 million distinct CDR3 sequences, less than 45% seen once. This TCR was sampled from an adult man with Graves' hyperthyroidism. The specimen sequenced was peripheral blood or thyroid tissue (not recorded which). The chain carries TRBV20-1 and TRBJ2-5; 8 bases agree with TRBD1. CDR3 sequence: CSAMGTGQETQYF. The CDR3 nucleotides read TGCAGTGCTATGGGGACAGGTCAAGAGACCCAGTACTTC.